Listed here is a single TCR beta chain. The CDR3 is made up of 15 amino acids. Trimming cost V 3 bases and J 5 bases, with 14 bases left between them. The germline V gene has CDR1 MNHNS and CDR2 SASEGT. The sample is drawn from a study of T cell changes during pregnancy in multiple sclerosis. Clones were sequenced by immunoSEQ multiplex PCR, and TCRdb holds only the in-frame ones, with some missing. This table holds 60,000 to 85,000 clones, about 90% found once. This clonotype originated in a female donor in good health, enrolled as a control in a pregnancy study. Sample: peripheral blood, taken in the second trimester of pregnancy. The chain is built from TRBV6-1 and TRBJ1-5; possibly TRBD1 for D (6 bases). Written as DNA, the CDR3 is TGTGCCAGCAGTGATAATGAGCAGGGGTATCAGCCCCAGCATTTT. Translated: CASSDNEQGYQPQHF.